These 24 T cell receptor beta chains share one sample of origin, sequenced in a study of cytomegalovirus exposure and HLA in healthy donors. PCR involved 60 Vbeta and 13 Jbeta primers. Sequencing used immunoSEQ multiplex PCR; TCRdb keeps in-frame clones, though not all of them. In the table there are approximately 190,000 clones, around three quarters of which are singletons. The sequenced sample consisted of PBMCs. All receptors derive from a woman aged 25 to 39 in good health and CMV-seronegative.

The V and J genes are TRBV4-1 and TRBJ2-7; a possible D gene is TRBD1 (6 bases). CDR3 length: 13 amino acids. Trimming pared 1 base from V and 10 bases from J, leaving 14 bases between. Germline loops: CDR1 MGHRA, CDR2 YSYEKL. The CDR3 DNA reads TGCGCCAGCAGCCAAGTCATTCCGGACAGCCAGTACTTC. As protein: CASSQVIPDSQYF.

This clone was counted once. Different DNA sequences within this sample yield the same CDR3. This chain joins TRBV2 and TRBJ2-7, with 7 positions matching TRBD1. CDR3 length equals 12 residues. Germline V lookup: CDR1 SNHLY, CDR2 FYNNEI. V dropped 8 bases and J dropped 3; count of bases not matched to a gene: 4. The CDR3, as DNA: TGTGCCAGCTCAAGGGACAGCTACGAGCAGTACTTC. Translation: CASSRDSYEQYF.

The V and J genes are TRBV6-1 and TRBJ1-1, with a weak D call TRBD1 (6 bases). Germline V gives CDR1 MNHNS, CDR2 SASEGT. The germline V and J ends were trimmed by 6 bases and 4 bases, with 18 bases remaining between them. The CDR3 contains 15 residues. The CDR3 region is CASSYGDHRATEAFF. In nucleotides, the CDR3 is TGTGCCAGCAGCTACGGAGACCACAGGGCCACTGAAGCTTTCTTT.

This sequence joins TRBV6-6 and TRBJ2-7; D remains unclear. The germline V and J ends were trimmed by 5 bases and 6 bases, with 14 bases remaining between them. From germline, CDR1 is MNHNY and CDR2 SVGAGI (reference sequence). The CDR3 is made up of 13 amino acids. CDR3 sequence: CASSASSQPEQYF. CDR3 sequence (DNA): TGTGCCAGCAGTGCTAGTAGCCAGCCCGAGCAGTACTTC.

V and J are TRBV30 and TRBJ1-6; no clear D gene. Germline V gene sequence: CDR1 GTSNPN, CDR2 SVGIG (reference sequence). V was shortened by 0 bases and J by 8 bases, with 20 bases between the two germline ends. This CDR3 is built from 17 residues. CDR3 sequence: CAWSVSLFGERDSPLHF. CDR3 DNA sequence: TGTGCCTGGAGTGTAAGCCTTTTTGGAGAACGAGATTCACCCCTCCACTTT.

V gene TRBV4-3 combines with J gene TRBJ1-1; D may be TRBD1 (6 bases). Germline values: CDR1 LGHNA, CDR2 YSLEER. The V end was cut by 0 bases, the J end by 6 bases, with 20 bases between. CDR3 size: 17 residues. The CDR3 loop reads CASSQDGTGTRSAEAFF. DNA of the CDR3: TGCGCCAGCAGCCAAGATGGTACCGGGACAAGAAGTGCTGAAGCTTTCTTT.

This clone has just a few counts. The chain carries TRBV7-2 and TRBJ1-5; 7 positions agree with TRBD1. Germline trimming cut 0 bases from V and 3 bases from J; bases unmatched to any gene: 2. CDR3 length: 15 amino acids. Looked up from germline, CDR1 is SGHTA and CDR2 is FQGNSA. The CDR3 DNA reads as TGTGCCAGCAGCTTAGCGGGGACAGACAATCAGCCCCAGCATTTT. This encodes CASSLAGTDNQPQHF.

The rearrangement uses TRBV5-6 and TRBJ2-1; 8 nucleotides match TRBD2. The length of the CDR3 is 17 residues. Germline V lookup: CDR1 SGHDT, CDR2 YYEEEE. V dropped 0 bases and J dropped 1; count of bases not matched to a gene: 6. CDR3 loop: CASSLVTSGESYNEQFF. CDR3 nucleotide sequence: TGTGCCAGCAGCTTGGTCACTAGCGGAGAATCCTACAATGAGCAGTTCTTC.

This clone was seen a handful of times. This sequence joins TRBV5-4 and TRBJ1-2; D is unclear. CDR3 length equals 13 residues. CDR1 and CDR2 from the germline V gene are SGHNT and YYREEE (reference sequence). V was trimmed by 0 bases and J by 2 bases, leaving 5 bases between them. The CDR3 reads CASSLAGNYGYTF. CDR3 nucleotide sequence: TGTGCCAGCAGCTTGGCCGGGAACTATGGCTACACCTTC.

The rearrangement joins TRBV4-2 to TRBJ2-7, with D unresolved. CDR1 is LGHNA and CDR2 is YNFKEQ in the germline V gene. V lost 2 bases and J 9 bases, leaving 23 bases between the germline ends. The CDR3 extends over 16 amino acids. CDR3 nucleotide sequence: TGTGCCAGCAGCCAAACTTCTGCCCTCTTTCTACGCGGGCAGTACTTC. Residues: CASSQTSALFLRGQYF.

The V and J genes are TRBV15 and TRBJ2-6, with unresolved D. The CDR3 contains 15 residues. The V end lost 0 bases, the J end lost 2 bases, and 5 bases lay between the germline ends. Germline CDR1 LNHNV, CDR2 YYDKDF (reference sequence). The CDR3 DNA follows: TGTGCCACCAGCAGAGATCGTGCTGGGGCCAACGTCCTGACTTTC. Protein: CATSRDRAGANVLTF.

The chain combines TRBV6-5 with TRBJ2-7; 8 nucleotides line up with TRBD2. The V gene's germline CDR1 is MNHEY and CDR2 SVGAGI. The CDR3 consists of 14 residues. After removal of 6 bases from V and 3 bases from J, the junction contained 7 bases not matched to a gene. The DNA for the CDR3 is TGTGCCAGCAGCGCAGGGCGGGGGGTCTACGAGCAGTACTTC. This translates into CASSAGRGVYEQYF.

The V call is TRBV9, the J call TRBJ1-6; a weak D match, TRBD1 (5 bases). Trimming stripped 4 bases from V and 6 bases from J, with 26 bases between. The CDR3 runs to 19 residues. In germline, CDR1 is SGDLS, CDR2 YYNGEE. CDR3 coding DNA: TGTGCCAGCAGCCAACGGGAGGGACTCGGTAATGTTGGTAATTCACCCCTCCACTTT. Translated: CASSQREGLGNVGNSPLHF.

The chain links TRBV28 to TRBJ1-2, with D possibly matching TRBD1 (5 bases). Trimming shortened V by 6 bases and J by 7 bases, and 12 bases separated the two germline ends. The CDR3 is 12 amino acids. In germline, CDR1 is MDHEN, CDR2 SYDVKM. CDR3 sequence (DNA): TGTGCCAGCAGGGGATGGACACGTGGCTACACCTTC. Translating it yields CASRGWTRGYTF.

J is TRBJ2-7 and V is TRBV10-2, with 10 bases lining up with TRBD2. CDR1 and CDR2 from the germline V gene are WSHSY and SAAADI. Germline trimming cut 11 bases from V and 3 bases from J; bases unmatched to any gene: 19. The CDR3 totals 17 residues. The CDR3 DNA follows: TGCGCCCCTCCTCGGGCCACTCTAGCGGGGGTTCTCTACGAGCAGTACTTC. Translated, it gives CAPPRATLAGVLYEQYF.

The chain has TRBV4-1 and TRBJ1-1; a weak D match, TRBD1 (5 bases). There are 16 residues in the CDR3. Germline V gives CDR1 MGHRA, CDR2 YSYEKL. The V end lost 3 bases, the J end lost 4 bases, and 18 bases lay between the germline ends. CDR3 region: CASSHQHQGIITEAFF. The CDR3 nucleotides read TGCGCCAGCAGCCACCAACACCAGGGTATAATCACTGAAGCTTTCTTT.

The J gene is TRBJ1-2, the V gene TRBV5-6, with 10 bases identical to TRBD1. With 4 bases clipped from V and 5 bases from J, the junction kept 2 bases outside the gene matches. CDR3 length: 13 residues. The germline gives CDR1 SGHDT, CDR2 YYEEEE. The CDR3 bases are TGTGCCAGCAGCCCGGGACAGGGGTATGGCTACACCTTC. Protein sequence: CASSPGQGYGYTF. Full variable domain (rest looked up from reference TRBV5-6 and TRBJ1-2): DAGVTQSPTHLIKTRGQQVTLRCSPKSGHDTVSWYQQALGQGPQFIFQYYEEEERQRGNFPDRFSGHQFPNYSSELNVNALLLGDSALYLCASSPGQGYGYTFGSGTRLTVV.

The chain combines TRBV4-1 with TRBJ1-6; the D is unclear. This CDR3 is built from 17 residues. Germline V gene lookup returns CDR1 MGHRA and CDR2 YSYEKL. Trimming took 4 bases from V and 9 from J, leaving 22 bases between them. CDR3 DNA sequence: TGCGCCAGCAGCCCTCAGAGGGCCGCCTCGGCGGGTTCACCCCTCCACTTT. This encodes CASSPQRAASAGSPLHF.

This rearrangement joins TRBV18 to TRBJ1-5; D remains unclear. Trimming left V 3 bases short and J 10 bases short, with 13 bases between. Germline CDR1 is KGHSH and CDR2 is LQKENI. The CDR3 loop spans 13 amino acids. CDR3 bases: TGTGCCAGCTCACCTAAGCCCGAAGCTCCCCAGCATTTT. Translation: CASSPKPEAPQHF. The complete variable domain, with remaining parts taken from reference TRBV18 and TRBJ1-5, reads NAGVMQNPRHLVRRRGQEARLRCSPMKGHSHVYWYRQLPEEGLKFMVYLQKENIIDESGMPKERFSAEFPKEGPSILRIQQVVRGDSAAYFCASSPKPEAPQHFGDGTRLSIL.

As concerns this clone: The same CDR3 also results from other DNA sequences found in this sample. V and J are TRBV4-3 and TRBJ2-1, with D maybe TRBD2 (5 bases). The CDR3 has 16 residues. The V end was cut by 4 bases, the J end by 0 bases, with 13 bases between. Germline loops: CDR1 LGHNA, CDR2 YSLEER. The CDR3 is CASSRSSPSSYNEQFF. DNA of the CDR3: TGCGCCAGCAGCCGATCTAGCCCTAGCTCCTACAATGAGCAGTTCTTC.

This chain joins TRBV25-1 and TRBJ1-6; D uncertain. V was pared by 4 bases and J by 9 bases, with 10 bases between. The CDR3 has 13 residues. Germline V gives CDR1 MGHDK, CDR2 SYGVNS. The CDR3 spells CASSGQVGSPLHF. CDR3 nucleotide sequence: TGTGCCAGCAGTGGGCAGGTCGGTTCACCCCTCCACTTT. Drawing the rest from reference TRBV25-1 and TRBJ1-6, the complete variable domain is EADIYQTPRYLVIGTGKKITLECSQTMGHDKMYWYQQDPGMELHLIHYSYGVNSTEKGDLSSESTVSRIRTEHFPLTLESARPSHTSQYLCASSGQVGSPLHFGNGTRLTVT.

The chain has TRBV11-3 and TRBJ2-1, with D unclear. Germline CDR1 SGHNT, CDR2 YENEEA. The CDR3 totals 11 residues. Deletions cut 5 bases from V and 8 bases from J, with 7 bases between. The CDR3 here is CASSLRDEQFF. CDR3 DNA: TGTGCCAGCAGCCTACGGGATGAGCAGTTCTTC.

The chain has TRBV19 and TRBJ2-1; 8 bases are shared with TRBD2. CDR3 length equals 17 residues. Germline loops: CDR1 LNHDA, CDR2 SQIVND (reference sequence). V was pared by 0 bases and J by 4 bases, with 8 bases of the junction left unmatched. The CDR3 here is CASSIDPVRGAYNEQFF. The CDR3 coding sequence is TGTGCCAGTAGTATAGATCCTGTGCGGGGGGCATACAATGAGCAGTTCTTC.

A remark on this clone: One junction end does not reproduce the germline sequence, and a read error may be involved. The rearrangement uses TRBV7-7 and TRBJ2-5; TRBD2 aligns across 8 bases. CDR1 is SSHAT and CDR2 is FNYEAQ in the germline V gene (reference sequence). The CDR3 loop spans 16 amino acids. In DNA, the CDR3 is TGTGCTAGCAGCTTGGGGATGGGGACTAGTATTGAGACCCAGTACTTC. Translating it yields CASSLGMGTSIETQYF.